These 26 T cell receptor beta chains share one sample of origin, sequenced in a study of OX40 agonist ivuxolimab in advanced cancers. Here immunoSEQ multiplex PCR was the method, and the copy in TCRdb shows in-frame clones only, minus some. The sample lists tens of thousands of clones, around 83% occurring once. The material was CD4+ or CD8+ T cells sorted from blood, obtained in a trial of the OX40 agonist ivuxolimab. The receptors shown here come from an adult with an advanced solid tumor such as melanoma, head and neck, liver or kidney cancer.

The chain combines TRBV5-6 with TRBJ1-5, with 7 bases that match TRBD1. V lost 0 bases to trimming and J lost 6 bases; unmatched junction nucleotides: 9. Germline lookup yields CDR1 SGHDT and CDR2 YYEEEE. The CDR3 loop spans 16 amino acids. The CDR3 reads CASSLAMGTDGQPQHF. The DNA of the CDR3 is TGTGCCAGCAGCTTGGCAATGGGGACAGACGGTCAGCCCCAGCATTTT.

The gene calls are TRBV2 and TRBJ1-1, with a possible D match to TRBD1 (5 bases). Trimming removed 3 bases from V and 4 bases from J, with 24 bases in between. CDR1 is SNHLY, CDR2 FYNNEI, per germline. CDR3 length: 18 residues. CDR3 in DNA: TGTGCCAGCAGTGACCTGGGACTCCCCTCTCTAAAGGGCACTGAAGCTTTCTTT. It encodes CASSDLGLPSLKGTEAFF.

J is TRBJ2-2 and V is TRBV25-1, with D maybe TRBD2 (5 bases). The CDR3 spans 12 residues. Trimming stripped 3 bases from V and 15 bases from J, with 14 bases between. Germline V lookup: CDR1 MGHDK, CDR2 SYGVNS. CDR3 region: CASSDEIREMFF. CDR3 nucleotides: TGTGCCAGCAGTGACGAAATCCGGGAAATGTTTTTT.

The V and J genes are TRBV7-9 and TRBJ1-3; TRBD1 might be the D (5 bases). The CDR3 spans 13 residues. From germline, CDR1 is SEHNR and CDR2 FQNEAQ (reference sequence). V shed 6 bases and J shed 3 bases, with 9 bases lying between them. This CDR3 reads CASSQGDGNTIYF. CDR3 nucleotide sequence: TGTGCCAGCAGTCAGGGAGATGGAAACACCATATATTTT.

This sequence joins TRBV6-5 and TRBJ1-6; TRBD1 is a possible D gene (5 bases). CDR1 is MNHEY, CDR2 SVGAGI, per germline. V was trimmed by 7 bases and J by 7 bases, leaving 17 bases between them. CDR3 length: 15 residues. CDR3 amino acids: CASNGEGPRNSPLHF. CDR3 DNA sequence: TGTGCCAGCAATGGGGAGGGACCGCGGAATTCACCCCTCCACTTT.

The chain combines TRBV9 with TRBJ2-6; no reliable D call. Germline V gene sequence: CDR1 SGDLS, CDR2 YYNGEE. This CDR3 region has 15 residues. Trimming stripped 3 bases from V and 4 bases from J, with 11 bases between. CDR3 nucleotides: TGTGCCAGCAGCGGTGACCTGCTGGGGGCCAACGTCCTGACTTTC. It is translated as CASSGDLLGANVLTF.

CDR3 DNA: TGTGCCAGCAGCTTAACTCTGGGCGCCGAGGACGAGCAGTACTTC. Residues: CASSLTLGAEDEQYF. The J gene is TRBJ2-7, the V gene TRBV7-9; D gene uncertain. The germline V and J ends were trimmed by 2 bases and 5 bases, with 16 bases remaining between them. Germline CDR1 SEHNR, CDR2 FQNEAQ (reference sequence). The CDR3 has 15 residues.

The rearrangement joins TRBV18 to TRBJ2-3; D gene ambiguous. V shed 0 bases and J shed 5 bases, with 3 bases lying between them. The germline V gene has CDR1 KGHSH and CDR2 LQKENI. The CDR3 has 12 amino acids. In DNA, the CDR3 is TGTGCCAGCTCACCACCGGTAGATACGCAGTATTTT. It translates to CASSPPVDTQYF.

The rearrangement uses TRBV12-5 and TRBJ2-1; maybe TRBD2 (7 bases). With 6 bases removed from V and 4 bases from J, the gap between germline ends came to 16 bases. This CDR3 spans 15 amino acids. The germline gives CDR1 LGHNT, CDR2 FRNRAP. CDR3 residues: CASGPGGGQYNEQFF. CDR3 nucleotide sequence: TGTGCTAGTGGCCCTGGGGGGGGGCAGTACAATGAGCAGTTCTTC. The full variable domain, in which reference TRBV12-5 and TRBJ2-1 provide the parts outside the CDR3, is DARVTQTPRHKVTEMGQEVTMRCQPILGHNTVFWYRQTMMQGLELLAYFRNRAPLDDSGMPKDRFSAEMPDATLATLKIQPSEPRDSAVYFCASGPGGGQYNEQFFGPGTRLTVL.

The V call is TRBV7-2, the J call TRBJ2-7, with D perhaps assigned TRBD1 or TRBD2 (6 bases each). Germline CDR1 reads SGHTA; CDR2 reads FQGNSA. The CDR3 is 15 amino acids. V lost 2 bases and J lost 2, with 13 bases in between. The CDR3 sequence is CASSLWRGSPYEQYF. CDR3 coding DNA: TGTGCCAGCAGCTTATGGAGGGGGTCCCCCTACGAGCAGTACTTC. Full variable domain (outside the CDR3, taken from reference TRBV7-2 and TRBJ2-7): GAGVSQSPSNKVTEKGKDVELRCDPISGHTALYWYRQSLGQGLEFLIYFQGNSAPDKSGLPSDRFSAERTGGSVSTLTIQRTQQEDSAVYLCASSLWRGSPYEQYFGPGTRLTVT.

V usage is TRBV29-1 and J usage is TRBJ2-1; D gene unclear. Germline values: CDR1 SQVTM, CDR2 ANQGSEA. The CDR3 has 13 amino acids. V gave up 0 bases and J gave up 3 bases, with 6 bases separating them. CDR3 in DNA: TGCAGCGTTGAAGATAATTACTACAATGAGCAGTTCTTC. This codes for CSVEDNYYNEQFF.

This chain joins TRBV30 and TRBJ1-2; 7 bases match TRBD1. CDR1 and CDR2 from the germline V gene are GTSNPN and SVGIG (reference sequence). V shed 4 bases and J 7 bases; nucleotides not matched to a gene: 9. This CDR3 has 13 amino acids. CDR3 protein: CAWTKTGSGGYTF. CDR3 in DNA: TGTGCCTGGACCAAGACAGGGTCGGGTGGCTACACCTTC.

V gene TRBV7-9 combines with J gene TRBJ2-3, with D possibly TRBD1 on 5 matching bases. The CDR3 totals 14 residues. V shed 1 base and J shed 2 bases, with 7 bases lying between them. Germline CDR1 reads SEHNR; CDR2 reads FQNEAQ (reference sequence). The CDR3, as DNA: TGTGCCAGCAGCTTAGAAGGGGACACAGATACGCAGTATTTT. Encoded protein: CASSLEGDTDTQYF.

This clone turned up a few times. The CDR3 protein is CASPREGGENEQFF. The DNA of the CDR3 is TGTGCCAGCCCCCGCGAGGGAGGAGAAAATGAGCAGTTCTTC. This rearrangement joins TRBV6-4 to TRBJ2-1, with D perhaps matching TRBD2 (6 bases). This CDR3 is 14 amino acids long. Germline V CDR1 and CDR2: MRHNA, SNTAGT. V lost 8 bases to trimming and J lost 7 bases, with 18 bases between them.

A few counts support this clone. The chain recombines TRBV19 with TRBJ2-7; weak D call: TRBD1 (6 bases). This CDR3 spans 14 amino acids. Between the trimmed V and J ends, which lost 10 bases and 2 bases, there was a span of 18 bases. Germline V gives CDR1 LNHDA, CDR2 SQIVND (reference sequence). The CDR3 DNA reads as TGTGCCACTAGCAGACAGGCAAGACCCTACGAGCAGTACTTC. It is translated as CATSRQARPYEQYF.

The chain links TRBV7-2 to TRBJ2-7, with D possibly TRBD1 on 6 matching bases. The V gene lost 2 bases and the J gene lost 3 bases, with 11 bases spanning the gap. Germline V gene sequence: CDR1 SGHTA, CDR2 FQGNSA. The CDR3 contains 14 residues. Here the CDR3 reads CASSLTQGGYEQYF. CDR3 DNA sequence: TGTGCCAGCAGCTTAACACAGGGTGGCTACGAGCAGTACTTC.

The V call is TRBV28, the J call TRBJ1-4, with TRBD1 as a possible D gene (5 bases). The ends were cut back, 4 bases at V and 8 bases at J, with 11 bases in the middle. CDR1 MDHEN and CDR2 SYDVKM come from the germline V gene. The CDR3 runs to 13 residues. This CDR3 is CASSSGRWEKLFF. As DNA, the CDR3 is TGTGCCAGCAGTTCAGGGCGGTGGGAAAAACTGTTTTTT.

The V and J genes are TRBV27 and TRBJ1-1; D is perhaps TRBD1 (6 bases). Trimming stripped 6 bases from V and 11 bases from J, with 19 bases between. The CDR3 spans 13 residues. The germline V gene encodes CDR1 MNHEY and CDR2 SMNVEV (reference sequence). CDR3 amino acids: CASRVTGTTLAFF. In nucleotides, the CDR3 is TGTGCCAGCAGAGTTACCGGGACAACGTTGGCTTTCTTT.

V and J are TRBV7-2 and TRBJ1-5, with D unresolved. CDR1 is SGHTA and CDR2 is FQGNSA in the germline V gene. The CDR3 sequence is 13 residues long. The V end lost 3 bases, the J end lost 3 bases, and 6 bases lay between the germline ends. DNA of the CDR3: TGTGCCAGCAGCTTTAGTGTCAATCAGCCCCAGCATTTT. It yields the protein CASSFSVNQPQHF.

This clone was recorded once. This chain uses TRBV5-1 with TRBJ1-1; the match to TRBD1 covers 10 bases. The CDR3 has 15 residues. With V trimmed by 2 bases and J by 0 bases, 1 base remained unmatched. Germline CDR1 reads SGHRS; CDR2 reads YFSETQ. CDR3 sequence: CASSLGQGVNTEAFF. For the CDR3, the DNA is TGCGCCAGCAGCTTAGGACAGGGGGTGAACACTGAAGCTTTCTTT.

The CDR3 nucleotides read TGTGCCAGCAGCCCTGGATACGAGCAGTACTTC. It encodes CASSPGYEQYF. The rearrangement links TRBV14 to TRBJ2-7; D ambiguous. CDR3 length: 11 residues. V was pared by 4 bases and J by 4 bases, with 5 bases between. The germline V gene has CDR1 SGHDN and CDR2 FVKESK. Supplemented by reference TRBV14 and TRBJ2-7, the full variable domain reads EAGVTQFPSHSVIEKGQTVTLRCDPISGHDNLYWYRRVMGKEIKFLLHFVKESKQDESGMPNNRFLAERTGGTYSTLKVQPAELEDSGVYFCASSPGYEQYFGPGTRLTVT.

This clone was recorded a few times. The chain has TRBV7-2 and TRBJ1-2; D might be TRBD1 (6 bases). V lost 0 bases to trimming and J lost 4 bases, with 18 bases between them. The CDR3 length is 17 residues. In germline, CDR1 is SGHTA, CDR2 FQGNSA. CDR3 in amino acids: CASSLALYDRPGYGYTF. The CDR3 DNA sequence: TGTGCCAGCAGCTTAGCCCTATATGACAGGCCGGGCTATGGCTACACCTTC. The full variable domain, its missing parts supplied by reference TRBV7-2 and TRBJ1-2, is GAGVSQSPSNKVTEKGKDVELRCDPISGHTALYWYRQSLGQGLEFLIYFQGNSAPDKSGLPSDRFSAERTGGSVSTLTIQRTQQEDSAVYLCASSLALYDRPGYGYTFGSGTRLTVV.

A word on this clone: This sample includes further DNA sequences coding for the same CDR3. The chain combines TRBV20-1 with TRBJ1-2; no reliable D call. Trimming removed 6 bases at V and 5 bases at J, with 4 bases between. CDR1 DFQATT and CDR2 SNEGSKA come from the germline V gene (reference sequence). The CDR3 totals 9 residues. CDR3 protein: CSAGYGYTF. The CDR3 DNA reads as TGCAGTGCAGGGTATGGCTACACCTTC.

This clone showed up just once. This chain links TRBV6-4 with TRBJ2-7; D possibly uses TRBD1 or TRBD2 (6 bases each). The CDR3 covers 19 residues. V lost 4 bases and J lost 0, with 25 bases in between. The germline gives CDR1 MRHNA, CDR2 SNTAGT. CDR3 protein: CASSGGGPQGGIRSYEQYV. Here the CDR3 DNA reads TGTGCCAGCAGTGGGGGAGGACCACAGGGTGGGATACGCTCCTACGAGCAGTACGTC.

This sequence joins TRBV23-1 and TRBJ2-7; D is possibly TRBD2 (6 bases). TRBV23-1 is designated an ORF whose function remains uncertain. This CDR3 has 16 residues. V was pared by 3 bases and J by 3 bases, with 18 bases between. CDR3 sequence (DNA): TGCGCCAGCAGTCAGGGACTTCGTGGAACCTTCTACGAGCAGTACGTC. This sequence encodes CASSQGLRGTFYEQYV.

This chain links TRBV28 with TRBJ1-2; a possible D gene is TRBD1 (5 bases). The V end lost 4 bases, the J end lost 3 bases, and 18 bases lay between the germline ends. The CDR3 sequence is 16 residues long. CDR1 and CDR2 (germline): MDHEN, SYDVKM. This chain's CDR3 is CASSSPFGGAHYGYTF. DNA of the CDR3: TGTGCCAGCAGTTCCCCATTCGGCGGGGCGCACTATGGCTACACCTTC.